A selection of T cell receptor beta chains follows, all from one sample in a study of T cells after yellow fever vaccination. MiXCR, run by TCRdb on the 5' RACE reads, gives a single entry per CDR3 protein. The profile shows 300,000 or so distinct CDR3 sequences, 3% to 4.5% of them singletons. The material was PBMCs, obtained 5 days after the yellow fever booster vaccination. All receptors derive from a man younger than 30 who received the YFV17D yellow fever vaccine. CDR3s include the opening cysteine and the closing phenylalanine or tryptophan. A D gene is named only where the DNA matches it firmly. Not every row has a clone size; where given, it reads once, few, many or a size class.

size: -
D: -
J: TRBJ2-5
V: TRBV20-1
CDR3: CSARVILVGTQYF
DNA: TGCAGTGCTAGAGTTATTCTAGTCGGGACCCAGTACTTC

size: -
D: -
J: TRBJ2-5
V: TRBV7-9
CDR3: CASSLGEATQETQYF
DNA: TGTGCCAGCAGCTTAGGGGAGGCAACCCAAGAGACCCAGTACTTC

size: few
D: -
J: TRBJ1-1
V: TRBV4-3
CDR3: CASSQEGAGTEAFF
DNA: TGCGCCAGCAGCCAAGAGGGTGCGGGGACTGAAGCTTTCTTT

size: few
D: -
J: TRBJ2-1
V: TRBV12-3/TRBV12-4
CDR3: CASNVILGGEEQFF
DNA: TGTGCCAGCAACGTTATATTGGGGGGCGAGGAGCAGTTCTTC

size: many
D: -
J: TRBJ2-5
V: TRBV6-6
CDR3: CASYKETQYF
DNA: TGTGCCAGCTATAAGGAGACCCAGTACTTC

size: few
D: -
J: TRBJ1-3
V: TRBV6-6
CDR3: CASSYEGSGNTIYF
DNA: TGTGCCAGCAGTTACGAGGGAAGTGGAAACACCATATATTTT

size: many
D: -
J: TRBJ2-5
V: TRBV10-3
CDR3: CAIKEGAEETQYF
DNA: TGTGCCATCAAGGAAGGGGCAGAAGAGACCCAGTACTTC

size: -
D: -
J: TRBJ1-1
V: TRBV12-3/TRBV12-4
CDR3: CASSLDFVGQTFF
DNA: TGTGCCAGCAGTTTAGACTTCGTGGGCCAAACTTTCTTT

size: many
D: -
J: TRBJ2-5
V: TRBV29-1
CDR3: CSVKGTAKETQYF
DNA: TGCAGCGTGAAAGGGACTGCCAAAGAGACCCAGTACTTC

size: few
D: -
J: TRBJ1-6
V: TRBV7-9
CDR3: CASHRRENSPLHF
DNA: TGTGCCAGCCACAGACGAGAAAATTCACCCCTCCACTTT

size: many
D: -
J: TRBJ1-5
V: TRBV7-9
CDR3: CASSSGYQPQHF
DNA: TGTGCCAGCAGCTCAGGGTATCAGCCCCAGCATTTT

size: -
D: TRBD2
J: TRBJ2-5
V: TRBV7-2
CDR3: CASSRRLAGGGGETQYF
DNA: TGTGCCAGCAGTCGCAGACTAGCGGGGGGAGGGGGAGAGACCCAGTACTTC

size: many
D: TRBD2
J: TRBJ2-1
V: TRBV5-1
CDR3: CASSEGLAVYNEQFF
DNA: TGCGCCAGCAGCGAGGGACTAGCGGTCTACAATGAGCAGTTCTTC

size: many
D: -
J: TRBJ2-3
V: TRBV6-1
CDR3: CASSDRQPDTQYF
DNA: TGTGCCAGCAGTGACCGCCAGCCAGATACGCAGTATTTT

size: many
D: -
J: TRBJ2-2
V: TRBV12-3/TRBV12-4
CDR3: CASSFAGMNTGELFF
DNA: TGTGCCAGCAGTTTTGCGGGCATGAACACCGGGGAGCTGTTTTTT

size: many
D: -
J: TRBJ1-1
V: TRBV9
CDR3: CASSVTPGNTEAFF
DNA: TGTGCCAGCAGCGTAACCCCGGGTAACACTGAAGCTTTCTTT

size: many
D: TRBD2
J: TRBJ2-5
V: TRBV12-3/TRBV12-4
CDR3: CASRSHGGVRETQYF
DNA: TGTGCCAGCAGATCCCACGGGGGGGTTCGGGAGACCCAGTACTTC

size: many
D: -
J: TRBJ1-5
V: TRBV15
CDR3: CATSPRDHSNQPQHF
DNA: TGTGCCACCAGCCCCCGGGACCATAGCAATCAGCCCCAGCATTTT

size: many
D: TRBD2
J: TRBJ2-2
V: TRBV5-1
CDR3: CASSPGLAGGPATGELFF
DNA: TGCGCCAGCAGCCCCGGACTAGCGGGGGGGCCTGCCACCGGGGAGCTGTTTTTT

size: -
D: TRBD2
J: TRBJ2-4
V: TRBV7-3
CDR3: CASSPGSSGGQGNIQYF
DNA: TGTGCCAGCAGCCCGGGGTCCAGCGGGGGCCAGGGTAACATTCAGTACTTC

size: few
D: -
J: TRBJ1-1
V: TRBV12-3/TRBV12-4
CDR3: CASSLYTEAFF
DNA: TGTGCCAGCAGTTTATACACTGAAGCTTTCTTT

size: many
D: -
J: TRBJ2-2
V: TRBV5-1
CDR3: CASSWGRDGTGELFF
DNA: TGCGCCAGCAGCTGGGGAAGGGACGGCACCGGGGAGCTGTTTTTT

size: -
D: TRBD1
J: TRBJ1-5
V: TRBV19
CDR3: CASDTLLGQGRRSNQPQHF
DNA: TGTGCCAGTGACACTCTGTTGGGACAGGGTCGAAGGAGCAATCAGCCCCAGCATTTT

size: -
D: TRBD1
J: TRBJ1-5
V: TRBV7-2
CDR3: CASSFDRDQPQHF
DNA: TGTGCCAGCAGCTTCGACAGGGATCAGCCCCAGCATTTT

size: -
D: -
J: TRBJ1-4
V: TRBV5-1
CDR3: CASSFKPETNEKLFF
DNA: TGCGCCAGCAGCTTCAAGCCAGAAACTAATGAAAAACTGTTTTTT

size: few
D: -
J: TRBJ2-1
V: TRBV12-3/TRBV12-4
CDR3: CASGNRQGNEQFF
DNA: TGTGCCAGCGGCAACAGACAAGGAAATGAGCAGTTCTTC

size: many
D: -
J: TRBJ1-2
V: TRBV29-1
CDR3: CSVGETGYGYTF
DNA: TGCAGCGTTGGCGAGACGGGCTATGGCTACACCTTC

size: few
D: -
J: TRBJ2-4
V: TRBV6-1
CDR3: CASSESRRSGIQYF
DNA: TGTGCCAGCAGTGAAAGTCGCCGGTCGGGCATTCAGTACTTC

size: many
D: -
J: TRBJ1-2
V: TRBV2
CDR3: CASSYQQGTNYGYTF
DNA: TGTGCCAGCAGCTATCAACAGGGTACTAACTATGGCTACACCTTC

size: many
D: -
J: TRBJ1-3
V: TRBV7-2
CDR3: CASSLGSGNTIYF
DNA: TGTGCCAGCAGTTTAGGCTCTGGAAACACCATATATTTT

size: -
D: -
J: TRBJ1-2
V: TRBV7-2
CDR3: CASTRGGPNYGYTF
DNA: TGTGCCAGCACCCGGGGGGGTCCGAACTATGGCTACACCTTC

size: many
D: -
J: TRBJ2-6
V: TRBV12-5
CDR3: CASGLPRTSSGANVLTF
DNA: TGTGCTAGTGGTTTGCCCAGGACCTCCTCTGGGGCCAACGTCCTGACTTTC

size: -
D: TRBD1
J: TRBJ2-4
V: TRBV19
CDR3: CASSNRGSFHVQYF
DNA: TGTGCCAGTAGTAACAGGGGGTCTTTTCATGTTCAGTACTTC

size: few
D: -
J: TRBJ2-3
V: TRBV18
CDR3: CASSPTRDTQYF
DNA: TGTGCCAGCTCACCTACAAGGGATACGCAGTATTTT

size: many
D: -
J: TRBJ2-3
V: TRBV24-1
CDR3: CATSDLKAVRDTQYF
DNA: TGTGCCACCAGTGATTTAAAGGCCGTGAGGGATACGCAGTATTTT

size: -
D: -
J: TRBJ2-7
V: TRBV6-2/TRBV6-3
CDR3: CASSTSWGRVFDEQYF
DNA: TGTGCCAGCAGCACAAGTTGGGGCCGAGTTTTCGACGAGCAGTACTTC

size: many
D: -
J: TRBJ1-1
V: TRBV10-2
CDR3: CASSAQNTEAFF
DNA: TGCGCCAGCAGTGCACAAAACACTGAAGCTTTCTTT

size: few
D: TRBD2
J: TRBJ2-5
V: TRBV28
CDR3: CASSSGGYQETQYF
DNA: TGTGCCAGCAGTAGCGGGGGATACCAAGAGACCCAGTACTTC

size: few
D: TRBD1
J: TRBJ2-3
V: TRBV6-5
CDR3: CASSRTGGPDTQYF
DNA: TGTGCCAGCAGCCGGACAGGGGGCCCAGATACGCAGTATTTT

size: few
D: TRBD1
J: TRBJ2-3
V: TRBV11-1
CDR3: CASSSTVQGRALDTQYF
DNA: TGTGCCAGCAGCTCAACCGTACAGGGGCGCGCTTTAGATACGCAGTATTTT

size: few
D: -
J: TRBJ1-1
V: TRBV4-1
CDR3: CASSQDWVNTEAFF
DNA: TGCGCCAGCAGCCAAGATTGGGTGAACACTGAAGCTTTCTTT

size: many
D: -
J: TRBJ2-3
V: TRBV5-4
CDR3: CASSMDPRAQLTQYF
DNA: TGTGCCAGCAGCATGGACCCCAGGGCACAGCTTACGCAGTATTTT

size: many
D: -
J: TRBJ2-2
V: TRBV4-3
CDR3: CASSQVSTNTGELFF
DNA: TGCGCCAGCAGCCAGGTGTCCACGAACACCGGGGAGCTGTTTTTT

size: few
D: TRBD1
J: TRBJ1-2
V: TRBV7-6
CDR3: CASSPTGDRGYGYTF
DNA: TGTGCCAGCAGCCCGACCGGGGACAGGGGGTATGGCTACACCTTC

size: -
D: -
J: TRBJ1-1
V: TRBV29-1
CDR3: CSVEEPEGHTEAFF
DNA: TGCAGCGTTGAAGAACCCGAGGGGCACACTGAAGCTTTCTTT

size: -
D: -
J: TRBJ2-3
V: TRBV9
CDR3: CASSVGGRIHPDTQYF
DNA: TGTGCCAGCAGCGTAGGTGGACGGATACATCCAGATACGCAGTATTTT

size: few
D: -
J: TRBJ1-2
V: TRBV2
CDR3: CASSAPGGDGYTF
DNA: TGTGCCAGCAGTGCACCGGGCGGAGATGGCTACACCTTC

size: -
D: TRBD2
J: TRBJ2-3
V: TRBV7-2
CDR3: CASSPAGGPTDTQYF
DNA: TGTGCCAGCAGCCCAGCGGGGGGGCCAACAGATACGCAGTATTTT

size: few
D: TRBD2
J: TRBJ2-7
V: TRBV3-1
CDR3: CASSQDLTSGGAYEQYF
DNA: TGTGCCAGCAGCCAAGATCTAACTAGCGGGGGTGCCTACGAGCAGTACTTC

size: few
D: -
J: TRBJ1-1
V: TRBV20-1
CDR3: CSARDSGGNTEAFF
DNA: TGCAGTGCTAGAGATAGCGGGGGGAACACTGAAGCTTTCTTT

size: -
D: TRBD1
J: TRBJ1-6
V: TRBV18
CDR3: CASSVQGQANSPLHF
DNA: TGTGCCAGCTCAGTACAGGGACAGGCCAATTCACCCCTCCACTTT

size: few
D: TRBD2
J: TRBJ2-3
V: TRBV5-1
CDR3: CASSPPLAGDTDTQYF
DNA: TGCGCCAGCAGCCCCCCCCTAGCGGGAGACACAGATACGCAGTATTTT

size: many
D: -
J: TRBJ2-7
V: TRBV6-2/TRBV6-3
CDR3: CASSYRWAYEQYF
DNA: TGTGCCAGCAGTTACAGGTGGGCCTACGAGCAGTACTTC

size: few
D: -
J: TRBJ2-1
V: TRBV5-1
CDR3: CASSWAAGIDNEQFF
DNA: TGCGCCAGCAGCTGGGCCGCGGGTATTGACAATGAGCAGTTCTTC